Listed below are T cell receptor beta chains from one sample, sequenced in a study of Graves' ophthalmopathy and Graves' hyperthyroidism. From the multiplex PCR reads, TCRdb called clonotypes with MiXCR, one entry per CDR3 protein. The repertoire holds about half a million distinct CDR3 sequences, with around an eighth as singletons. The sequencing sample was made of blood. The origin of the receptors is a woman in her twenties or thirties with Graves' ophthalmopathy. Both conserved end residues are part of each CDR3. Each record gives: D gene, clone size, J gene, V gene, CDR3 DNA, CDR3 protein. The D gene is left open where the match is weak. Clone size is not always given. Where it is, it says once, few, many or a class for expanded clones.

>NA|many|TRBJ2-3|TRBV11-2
TGTGCCAGCAGCAACCGTCCATCACAGGCGGACACAGATACGCAGTATTTT
CASSNRPSQADTDTQYF
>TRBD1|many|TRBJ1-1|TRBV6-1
TGTGCCAGCAGTCCTACAGTGGCAGGGGGAATCACTGAAGCTTTCTTT
CASSPTVAGGITEAFF
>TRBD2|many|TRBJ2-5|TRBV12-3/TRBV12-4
TGTGCCAGCAGTAAACCGGGACTAGCGGGGGTGCGAAACCAGACCCAGTACTTC
CASSKPGLAGVRNQTQYF
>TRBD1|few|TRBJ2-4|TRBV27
TGTGCCAGCAGTGAGGACCAACCGGGACAGGGGTTCCAGTACTTC
CASSEDQPGQGFQYF
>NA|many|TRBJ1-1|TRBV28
TGTGCCAGCACTCGACGCGCGCAAGCGAACACTGAAGCTTTCTTT
CASTRRAQANTEAFF
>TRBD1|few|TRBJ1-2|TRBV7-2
TGTGCCAGCAGCTTAACCGGGACAGGGCGGTATGGCTACACCTTC
CASSLTGTGRYGYTF
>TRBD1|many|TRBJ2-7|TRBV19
TGTGCCAGTAGTATGGGAGAGGGACAGACCTACGAGCAGTACTTC
CASSMGEGQTYEQYF
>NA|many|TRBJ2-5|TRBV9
TGTGCCAGCAGCGTAGGAGTTAGTTGGCAAGAGACCCAGTACTTC
CASSVGVSWQETQYF
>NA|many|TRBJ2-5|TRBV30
TGTGCCTGGAGCAGGGTGCAAGAGACCCAGTACTTC
CAWSRVQETQYF
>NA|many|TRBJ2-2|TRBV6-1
TGTGCCAGTGTGTCTGACAGACAGAACACCGGGGAGCTGTTTTTT
CASVSDRQNTGELFF
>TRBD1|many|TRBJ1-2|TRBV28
TGTGCCAGCAGCTCATATCCAGGACAGGGGTACTATGGCTACACCTTC
CASSSYPGQGYYGYTF
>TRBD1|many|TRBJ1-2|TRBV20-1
TGCAGTGCTAGAGATGGGCAGGGGGAGAGTAGTGGCTACACCTTC
CSARDGQGESSGYTF
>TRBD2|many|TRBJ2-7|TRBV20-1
TGCAGTGCTGCCCGGGGGGAGCCCTACGAGCAGTACTTC
CSAARGEPYEQYF
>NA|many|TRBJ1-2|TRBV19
TGTGCCAGTAGTCCAGGGATGGGAGGCTACACCTTC
CASSPGMGGYTF
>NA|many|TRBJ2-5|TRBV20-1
TGCAGTGCTGCGGATACAGGGCTCGAGACCCAGTACTTC
CSAADTGLETQYF
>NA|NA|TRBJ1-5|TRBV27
TGTGCCAGCAGTTTCAGTTCAGGTCAGCCCCAGCATTTT
CASSFSSGQPQHF
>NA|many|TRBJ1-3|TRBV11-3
TGTGCCAGCAGCTTAGACAGGGTCTCTGGAAACACCATATATTTT
CASSLDRVSGNTIYF
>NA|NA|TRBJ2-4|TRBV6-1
TGTGCCAGCAGTGAGCGATTGATGGCAGGGGGGTTCAAAAACATTCAGTACTTC
CASSERLMAGGFKNIQYF
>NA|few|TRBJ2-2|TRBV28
TGTGCCAGCAGTTTGTTGGGCACCGGGGAGCTGTGTTTT
CASSLLGTGELCF
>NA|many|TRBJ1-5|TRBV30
TGTGCCTACACGAAAGGGAACGATCAGCCCCAGCATTTT
CAYTKGNDQPQHF
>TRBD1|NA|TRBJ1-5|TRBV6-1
TGTGCCAGCAGTGAAGCGCTTGGACAGGGGGGTCAGCCCCAGCATTTT
CASSEALGQGGQPQHF
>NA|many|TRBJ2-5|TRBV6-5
TGTGCCAGCAGTCCAGGAGGGGCCCAAGAGACCCAGTACTTC
CASSPGGAQETQYF
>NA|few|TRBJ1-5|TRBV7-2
TGTGCCAGCAGCTTAGGGGGGGGGATTAATCAGCCCCAGCATTTT
CASSLGGGINQPQHF
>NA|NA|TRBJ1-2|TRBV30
TGTGCCTGGAGGAGGTCCAACTATGGCTACACCTTC
CAWRRSNYGYTF
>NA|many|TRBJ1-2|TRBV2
TGTGCCAGCAGTAAAATGGCGGACTATGGCTACACCTTC
CASSKMADYGYTF
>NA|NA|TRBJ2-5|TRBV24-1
TGTGCCACCAGTCGCAGAGATAAAGACCAAGAGACCCAGTACTTC
CATSRRDKDQETQYF
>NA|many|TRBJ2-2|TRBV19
TGTGCCAGTAGTATACTGGCTAGCTCGAACACCGGGGAGCTGTTTTTT
CASSILASSNTGELFF
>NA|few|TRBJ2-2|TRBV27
TGTGCCAGCAGACTAGCTCTCACCGGGGAGCTGTTTTTT
CASRLALTGELFF
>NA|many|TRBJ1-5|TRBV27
TGTGCCAGCAGTTCAGGGTTCCATCAGCCCCAGCATTTT
CASSSGFHQPQHF
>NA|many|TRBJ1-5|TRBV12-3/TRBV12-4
TGTGCCAGCAGTGCCGGGACACTTAATCAGCCCCAGCATTTT
CASSAGTLNQPQHF
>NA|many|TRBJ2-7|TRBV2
TGTGCCAGCAGTCGGGACACCCTAAAGGACGAGCAGTACTTC
CASSRDTLKDEQYF
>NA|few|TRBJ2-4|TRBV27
TGTGCCAGCAGTTTAAGGGCGGAGGGCAACATTAAGTACTTC
CASSLRAEGNIKYF
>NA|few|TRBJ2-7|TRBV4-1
TGCGCCAGCAGCCACGGCGGGACAGACAAATACGAGCAGTACTTC
CASSHGGTDKYEQYF
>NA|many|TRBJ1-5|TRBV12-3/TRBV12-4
TGTGCCAGCAGTTTTAGGGCTCAGCCCCAGCATTTT
CASSFRAQPQHF
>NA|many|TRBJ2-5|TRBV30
TGTGCCTTGGAGTCAGGGGAGACCCAGTACTTC
CALESGETQYF
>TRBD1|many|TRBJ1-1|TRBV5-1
TGCGCCAGCAGCTTCCTACAGGGGGGCACTGAAGCTTTCTTT
CASSFLQGGTEAFF
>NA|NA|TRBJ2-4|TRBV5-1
TGCGCCAGCAGCCACAGGGACACTCGGAACATTAAGTACTTC
CASSHRDTRNIKYF
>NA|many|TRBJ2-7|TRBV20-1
TGCAGTGCTAGAGGTCCTGGGGGGATCATCTACGAGCAGTACTTC
CSARGPGGIIYEQYF
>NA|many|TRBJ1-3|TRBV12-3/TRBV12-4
TGTGCCAGCGCCGGGGGTGACAGGTACTTCTCTGGAAACACCATATATTTT
CASAGGDRYFSGNTIYF
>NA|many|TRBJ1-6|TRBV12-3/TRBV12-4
TGTGCCAGCAGTTTAATGGCAGGGAATTCACCCCTCCACTTT
CASSLMAGNSPLHF
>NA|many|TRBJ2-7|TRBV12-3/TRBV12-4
TGTGCCAGCAGACCTGGCCCCGCCTGGGAGCAGTACTTC
CASRPGPAWEQYF
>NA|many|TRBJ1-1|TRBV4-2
TGTGCCAGCAGCCAAGACTGGGACCGGTCGAACACTGAAGCTTTCTTT
CASSQDWDRSNTEAFF
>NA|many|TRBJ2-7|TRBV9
TGTGCCAGCAGCGTAGACGCCGGGGCAACCTACGAGCAGTACTTC
CASSVDAGATYEQYF
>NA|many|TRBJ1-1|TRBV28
TGTGCCAGCAGCTTAGTGGCCTTCCAAGAGAACACTGAAGCTTTCTTT
CASSLVAFQENTEAFF
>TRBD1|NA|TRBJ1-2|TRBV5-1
TGCGCCTGCAGCTTGGAGCGACAGGGGAGGGGAGGCCACACCTTC
CACSLERQGRGGHTF
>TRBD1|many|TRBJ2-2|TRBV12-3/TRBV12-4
TGTGCCAGCCAAGGGGGACAGACGAACACCGGGGAGCTGTTTTTT
CASQGGQTNTGELFF
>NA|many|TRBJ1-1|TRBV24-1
TGTGCCACCAGTGATCTCCATGAAGCTTTCTTT
CATSDLHEAFF
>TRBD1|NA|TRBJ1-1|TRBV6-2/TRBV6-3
TGTGCCAGTTGGGACAGTCTGAACACTGAAGCTTTCTTT
CASWDSLNTEAFF
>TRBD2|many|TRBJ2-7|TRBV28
TGTGCCAGCAGGTCAGCCCTAGCGGGTCCTTACCCGACCTACGAGCAGTACTTC
CASRSALAGPYPTYEQYF